The clone carrying this T cell receptor (beta chain) was counted at least ten times. Preparation of the TCRbeta library was carried out with unique molecular identifiers. TCRdb ran MiXCR on the PCR reads and lists one entry per CDR3 protein. The sample includes 450,000 to 500,000 distinct CDR3 sequences, 9.5% to 15% of them seen just once. The record originates from a study of T-cell reconstitution after alpha-beta-depleted transplantation in children. The length of the CDR3 is 13 residues. The ends were cut back, 6 bases at V and 4 bases at J, with 10 bases in the middle. The TCR originated in a human donor who donated a stem cell graft to a child with combined immunodeficiency. This specimen consisted of PBMCs from the stem cell graft donor, obtained from the stem cell graft. The chain couples TRBV12-3 or TRBV12-4 to TRBJ1-5; no definite D call. CDR3 in amino acids: CASSPGLNQPQHF. The CDR3 DNA follows: TGTGCCAGCAGCCCGGGTTTAAATCAGCCCCAGCATTTT.